This T cell receptor beta chain comes out of a study of T cell repertoires in cytomegalovirus infection. Whole-study results and caveats: What dominated the ex vivo response were HLA-C-restricted CMV-specific TCR beta clonotypes. Carriers of CMV plus the relevant HLA were identified by cumulative public TCR beta family frequency.

Only a few counts were recorded for this clonotype. As yet, its antigen is unknown. The CDR3 runs to 18 residues. The junction had 18 bases not matched to a gene; V was cut back by 4 bases and J by 4 bases. The germline gives CDR1 LGHNA, CDR2 YNFKEQ. TCRdb reprocessed the reads with MiXCR, giving one entry per CDR3 protein. The table includes 310,000 or so distinct CDR3 sequences, about a sixth detected once. The chain carries TRBV4-2 and TRBJ1-2; 7 positions agree with TRBD1. The sample was PBMCs. The sequence derives from a human donor in good health (CMV status not recorded). Some clones in this sample may be carry-over from other donors' samples. CDR3 sequence: CASSPNPWEGARPYGYTF. The DNA for the CDR3 is TGTGCCAGCAGCCCTAACCCTTGGGAGGGGGCGCGTCCCTATGGCTACACCTTC.